The 4 T cell receptor beta chains listed next were all sequenced from one sample in a study of T-cell memory formation after mild COVID-19. TCRdb passed the 5' RACE reads through MiXCR, listing each CDR3 protein once. The sample has roughly 300,000 distinct CDR3 sequences, roughly 15% seen once. Source material: PBMCs or a T cell subset sorted from them (not recorded which). The receptors were gathered from a man aged 18 to 29 who had mild COVID-19 (a few samples of this study predate the infection). Cell type and time point are not known.

In its sample, this clonotype was seen a few times. V is TRBV5-6 and J is TRBJ2-7; the D gene is possibly TRBD2 (6 bases). This CDR3 has 16 residues. CDR1 and CDR2 (germline): SGHDT, YYEEEE. Trimming stripped 4 bases from V and 2 bases from J, with 19 bases between. The CDR3 sequence is CASSPDGGTGAYEQYF. The CDR3 bases are TGTGCCAGCAGCCCCGATGGGGGGACCGGAGCCTACGAGCAGTACTTC.

This clonotype occurred a few times. V gene TRBV24-1 combines with J gene TRBJ2-2, with D perhaps assigned TRBD1 or TRBD2 (5 bases each). The CDR3 has 15 residues. V was pared by 5 bases and J by 1 base, with 10 bases between. Germline V gene lookup returns CDR1 KGHDR and CDR2 SFDVKD. In DNA form, the CDR3 reads TGTGCCACCAGTGGAGGGGCTCTGAACACCGGGGAGCTGTTTTTT. Amino acid sequence: CATSGGALNTGELFF.

The sample holds a few counts of this clonotype. The rearrangement uses TRBV15 and TRBJ2-7, with TRBD1 matching 7 bases. The CDR3 has 13 residues. The ends lost 9 bases at V and 5 bases at J; junction bases unmatched: 10. In germline, CDR1 is LNHNV, CDR2 YYDKDF (reference sequence). The CDR3 coding sequence is TGTGCCACGACTTTGAGGGGGCGAAACGAGCAGTACTTC. Its translation: CATTLRGRNEQYF. Using reference TRBV15 and TRBJ2-7 for the parts outside the CDR3, the full variable domain is DAMVIQNPRYQVTQFGKPVTLSCSQTLNHNVMYWYQQKSSQAPKLLFHYYDKDFNNEADTPDNFQSRRPNTSFCFLDIRSPGLGDTAMYLCATTLRGRNEQYFGPGTRLTVT.

This clonotype was detected only a few times. The rearrangement joins TRBV6-5 to TRBJ1-2; D is unresolved. The germline gives CDR1 MNHEY, CDR2 SVGAGI. V was shortened by 0 bases and J by 4 bases, with 15 bases between the two germline ends. The CDR3 consists of 16 residues. In nucleotides, the CDR3 is TGTGCCAGCAGTTACTCGAGGCCTGAGCTGGTCTATGGCTACACCTTC. Protein: CASSYSRPELVYGYTF.